This TCR beta chain appears in the sequencing data of a study of T cell clusters in autoimmune cytopenias. Germline lookup yields CDR1 LNHNV and CDR2 YYDKDF (reference sequence). The CDR3 sequence is 16 residues long. TRB was amplified by touch-down multiplex PCR, primer pools A and B combined. No DNA is given; TCRdb re-called the multiplex PCR reads and lists each CDR3 protein once. The ten top clones account for approximately 15%, within a sample of 3,900 or so distinct CDR3 sequences. TRB was amplified from 250 ng of peripheral blood genomic DNA per sample. Measured by frequency, this clonotype is medium-sized.

The chain links TRBV15 to TRBJ2-3; there is no DNA to check the TCRdb D call of TRBD1. Source material: peripheral blood. This clonotype originated in a human donor with an autoimmune cytopenia or autoimmune hepatitis (not recorded which). This chain's CDR3 is CATSAETGAGQDTQYF.